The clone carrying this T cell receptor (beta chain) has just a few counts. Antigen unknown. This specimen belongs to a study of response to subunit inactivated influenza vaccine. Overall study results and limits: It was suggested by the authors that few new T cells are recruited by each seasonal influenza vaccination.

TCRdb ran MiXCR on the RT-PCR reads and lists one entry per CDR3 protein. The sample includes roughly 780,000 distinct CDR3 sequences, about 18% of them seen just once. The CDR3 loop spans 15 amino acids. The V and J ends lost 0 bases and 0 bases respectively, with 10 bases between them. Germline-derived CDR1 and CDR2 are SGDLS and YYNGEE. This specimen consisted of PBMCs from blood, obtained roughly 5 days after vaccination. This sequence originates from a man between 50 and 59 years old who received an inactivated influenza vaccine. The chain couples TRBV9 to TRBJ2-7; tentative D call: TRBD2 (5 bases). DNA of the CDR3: TGTGCCAGCAGCGTAGGCGGGTTTGACTCCTACGAGCAGTACTTC. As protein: CASSVGGFDSYEQYF.